The 23 T cell receptor beta chains below come from one sample, sequenced in a study of Ad26.COV2.S vaccination and SARS-CoV-2 variants. Only in-frame clones appear in the TCRdb table, and some are missing; sequencing was by immunoSEQ multiplex PCR. The sample yields roughly 700,000 clones, more than 80% seen once. This sample's treatment: approximately 18 received Ad26.COV2.S at low or high dose, single or two shots; about five received placebo; per-sample allocation not given. Sampling happened 63 days after the first vaccine or placebo injection. The input for sequencing was peripheral blood, taken in a trial of Ad26.COV2.S vaccine versus placebo. These receptors all come from a person aged 18-60 years who received the Ad26.COV2.S COVID-19 vaccine or a placebo.

The rearrangement uses TRBV30 and TRBJ1-5; possible D gene TRBD1, 5 bases. The CDR3 contains 16 residues. CDR1 GTSNPN and CDR2 SVGIG come from the germline V gene (reference sequence). Trimming shortened V by 2 bases and J by 6 bases, and 20 bases separated the two germline ends. The CDR3 DNA sequence: TGTGCCTGGAGTCCAAACTCCGGGACCCAGACTCAGCCCCAGCATTTT. Its translation is CAWSPNSGTQTQPQHF.

This clone occurred once. The genes are TRBV7-9 and TRBJ1-1; no clear D gene. The CDR3 is 15 amino acids. Per the germline V gene, CDR1 is SEHNR and CDR2 is FQNEAQ (reference sequence). V lost 4 bases and J lost 1, with 13 bases in between. The CDR3 spells CASSSIWSRNTEAFF. Here the CDR3 DNA reads TGTGCCAGCAGCTCAATATGGAGTAGGAACACTGAAGCTTTCTTT.

CDR3 nucleotides: TGTGCCAGTAGTGTACAGGGGGCCCTCAATGAGCAGTTCTTC. Translating gives CASSVQGALNEQFF. The gene calls are TRBV19 and TRBJ2-1, with 9 bases lining up with TRBD1. The V gene end was trimmed by 5 bases and the J gene end by 6 bases; junction bases not matched to a gene: 5. The CDR3 extends over 14 amino acids. CDR1 is LNHDA and CDR2 is SQIVND in the germline V gene (reference sequence).

This chain joins TRBV7-2 and TRBJ2-1, with TRBD2 identical over 10 bases. In germline, CDR1 is SGHTA, CDR2 FQGNSA. J lost 5 bases, V lost 4 bases, and 5 bases had no gene match. CDR3 length: 15 amino acids. In DNA form, the CDR3 reads TGTGCCAGCAGCTCTGCTAGCGGGGGAAACAATGAGCAGTTCTTC. Its protein product is CASSSASGGNNEQFF.

This chain joins TRBV2 and TRBJ2-7; D unresolved. V gave up 4 bases and J gave up 2 bases, with 3 bases separating them. This CDR3 is built from 11 residues. Germline lookup yields CDR1 SNHLY and CDR2 FYNNEI. CDR3 nucleotide sequence: TGTGCCAGCAGTGTCGCCTACGAGCAGTACTTC. The encoded protein is CASSVAYEQYF. Variable domain in full (rest from reference TRBV2 and TRBJ2-7): EPEVTQTPSHQVTQMGQEVILRCVPISNHLYFYWYRQILGQKVEFLVSFYNNEISEKSEIFDDQFSVERPDGSNFTLKIRSTKLEDSAMYFCASSVAYEQYFGPGTRLTVT.

The chain links TRBV19 to TRBJ2-3; the D gene is possibly TRBD2 (5 bases). Germline V gene lookup returns CDR1 LNHDA and CDR2 SQIVND (reference sequence). This CDR3 region has 15 residues. The V and J ends lost 6 bases and 0 bases respectively, with 13 bases between them. This chain's CDR3 is CASRDSATSTDTQYF. As DNA, the CDR3 is TGTGCCAGTAGAGATAGCGCGACAAGCACAGATACGCAGTATTTT.

The J gene is TRBJ1-6, the V gene TRBV6-5; no clear D gene. The V gene's germline CDR1 is MNHEY and CDR2 SVGAGI. CDR3 length: 13 amino acids. V lost 7 bases to trimming and J lost 13 bases, with 17 bases between them. The CDR3 nucleotides are TGTGCCAGCATGTCGCGCATGAGTTTTCCCCTCCACTTT. Translation gives CASMSRMSFPLHF.

The chain joins TRBV18 to TRBJ2-3; D remains ambiguous. This CDR3 comprises 13 residues. Deletions cut 5 bases from V and 5 bases from J, with 11 bases between. In germline, CDR1 is KGHSH, CDR2 LQKENI. The CDR3 DNA sequence: TGTGCCAGCTCAGCCTCGCGAGAAGATACGCAGTATTTT. This encodes CASSASREDTQYF.

This chain uses TRBV6-2 or TRBV6-3 with TRBJ2-1, with D possibly matching TRBD2 (7 bases). V was trimmed by 6 bases and J by 0 bases, leaving 12 bases between them. CDR1 and CDR2 from the germline V gene are MNHEY and SVGEGT. The CDR3 contains 15 residues. CDR3 sequence: CASSLGGPSYNEQFF. CDR3 nucleotides: TGTGCCAGCAGCCTCGGGGGGCCCTCCTACAATGAGCAGTTCTTC.

This chain uses TRBV9 with TRBJ1-2; D perhaps matches TRBD1 (6 bases). Germline assignment: CDR1 SGDLS and CDR2 YYNGEE. With 0 bases removed from V and 0 bases from J, the gap between germline ends came to 9 bases. The CDR3 extends over 15 amino acids. For the CDR3, the DNA is TGTGCCAGCAGCGTAGGACAGGAACCTAACTATGGCTACACCTTC. The encoded protein is CASSVGQEPNYGYTF.

V usage is TRBV27 and J usage is TRBJ1-4; TRBD1 is a possible D gene (6 bases). Trimming removed 8 bases at V and 8 bases at J, with 21 bases between. Germline V CDR1 and CDR2: MNHEY, SMNVEV (reference sequence). The CDR3 consists of 15 residues. The CDR3 nucleotides are TGTGCCAGCTCCATTTGGCAGGGGAGAGTGGAAAAACTGTTTTTT. Amino acid sequence: CASSIWQGRVEKLFF.

The chain is built from TRBV7-9 and TRBJ2-1; D not resolved. Trimming removed 1 base from V and 3 bases from J, with 1 base in between. This CDR3 comprises 12 residues. Germline V gene sequence: CDR1 SEHNR, CDR2 FQNEAQ (reference sequence). Here the CDR3 reads CASSLVYNEQFF. In DNA, the CDR3 is TGTGCCAGCAGCTTAGTCTACAATGAGCAGTTCTTC. Full variable domain (missing parts from reference TRBV7-9 and TRBJ2-1): DTGVSQNPRHKITKRGQNVTFRCDPISEHNRLYWYRQTLGQGPEFLTYFQNEAQLEKSRLLSDRFSAERPKGSFSTLEIQRTEQGDSAMYLCASSLVYNEQFFGPGTRLTVL.

The CDR3 protein is CASSIDPGWSGSYHGGEQFF. CDR3 coding DNA: TGTGCCAGTAGTATAGATCCAGGGTGGAGCGGGAGCTATCACGGTGGTGAGCAGTTCTTC. V and J are TRBV19 and TRBJ2-1; TRBD2 agrees at 8 bases. This CDR3 is built from 20 residues. V lost 0 bases and J lost 9; bases outside the gene matches: 22. Germline loops: CDR1 LNHDA, CDR2 SQIVND (reference sequence). Full variable domain (remainder filled in from reference TRBV19 and TRBJ2-1): DGGITQSPKYLFRKEGQNVTLSCEQNLNHDAMYWYRQDPGQGLRLIYYSQIVNDFQKGDIAEGYSVSREKKESFPLTVTSAQKNPTAFYLCASSIDPGWSGSYHGGEQFFGPGTRLTVL.

This sequence joins TRBV5-5 and TRBJ1-2; no clear D gene. This CDR3 comprises 11 residues. The V and J ends lost 5 bases and 8 bases respectively, with 10 bases between them. Germline CDR1 SGHKS, CDR2 YYEKEE (reference sequence). The CDR3 sequence is CASRAVGGYTF. The CDR3 coding sequence is TGTGCCAGCAGGGCCGTCGGGGGCTACACCTTC.

CDR3 sequence (DNA): TGCAGCGTTGAAGATATAAGGGGGCGAACAGATACGCAGTATTTT. Amino acid sequence: CSVEDIRGRTDTQYF. The chain recombines TRBV29-1 with TRBJ2-3; 7 bases match TRBD1. Unmatched junction bases numbered 6, after V lost 0 bases and J lost 3 bases. Germline assignment: CDR1 SQVTM and CDR2 ANQGSEA. The CDR3 covers 15 residues.

The chain is built from TRBV6-5 and TRBJ2-1; D call uncertain. Germline V gene lookup returns CDR1 MNHEY and CDR2 SVGAGI. CDR3 length: 15 amino acids. Trimming cost V 2 bases and J 3 bases, with 11 bases left between them. CDR3 region: CASSYKGTDYNEQFF. CDR3 nucleotide sequence: TGTGCCAGCAGTTACAAGGGAACGGACTACAATGAGCAGTTCTTC.

This chain joins TRBV7-9 and TRBJ2-3, with unresolved D. Germline V gene sequence: CDR1 SEHNR, CDR2 FQNEAQ (reference sequence). CDR3 size: 14 residues. V was pared by 5 bases and J by 4 bases, with 13 bases between. CDR3 protein: CASSPPTAADTQYF. CDR3 DNA sequence: TGTGCCAGCAGCCCACCAACAGCCGCAGATACGCAGTATTTT.

The chain is built from TRBV24-1 and TRBJ2-7, with 11 positions matching TRBD1. Germline V gene sequence: CDR1 KGHDR, CDR2 SFDVKD. The V gene end was trimmed by 5 bases and the J gene end by 2 bases; junction bases not matched to a gene: 10. The CDR3 totals 17 residues. The CDR3 DNA sequence: TGTGCCACCAGTGTGTGCCCCCGGGACAGGGGGACCTACGAGCAGTACTTC. This gives the protein CATSVCPRDRGTYEQYF.

The rearrangement uses TRBV4-2 and TRBJ2-1, with D possibly being TRBD1 or TRBD2 (5 bases each). The CDR3 totals 16 residues. Trimming shortened V by 3 bases and J by 0 bases, and 12 bases separated the two germline ends. CDR1 is LGHNA, CDR2 YNFKEQ, per germline. CDR3 region: CASSQGVSASYNEQFF. The CDR3 nucleotides read TGTGCCAGCAGCCAGGGGGTCAGCGCCTCCTACAATGAGCAGTTCTTC.

The genes are TRBV10-3 and TRBJ1-1; D gene ambiguous. This CDR3 has 15 residues. The ends were cut back, 0 bases at V and 6 bases at J, with 14 bases in the middle. Germline CDR1 is ENHRY and CDR2 is SYGVKD. The CDR3 here is CAISESGIGHAEAFF. The CDR3, as DNA: TGTGCCATCAGTGAGTCGGGGATTGGTCACGCTGAAGCTTTCTTT.

The chain links TRBV5-8 to TRBJ2-1; D is ambiguous. There are 13 residues in the CDR3. With 0 bases removed from V and 11 bases from J, the gap between germline ends came to 12 bases. Germline V gives CDR1 SGHTS, CDR2 YDEGEE. In DNA, the CDR3 is TGTGCCAGCAGCTTGGCCGGTCAGGTCAAGCAGTTCTTC. It yields the protein CASSLAGQVKQFF.

J is TRBJ2-6 and V is TRBV5-4, with D tentatively TRBD1 (5 bases). From germline, CDR1 is SGHNT and CDR2 YYREEE (reference sequence). The length of the CDR3 is 16 residues. Trimming left V 4 bases short and J 3 bases short, with 14 bases between. CDR3 amino acids: CASSRSRQGGANVLTF. The CDR3, as DNA: TGTGCCAGCAGCCGCTCTAGGCAGGGTGGGGCCAACGTCCTGACTTTC.

The chain links TRBV7-2 to TRBJ2-7; maybe TRBD2 (6 bases). Germline CDR1 SGHTA, CDR2 FQGNSA. The CDR3 is 15 residues long. Trimming pared 5 bases from V and 0 bases from J, leaving 14 bases between. The chain's CDR3 is CASSPRSGVSYEQYF. In nucleotides, the CDR3 is TGTGCCAGCAGCCCCAGGTCGGGGGTCTCCTACGAGCAGTACTTC.